These T cell receptor beta chains were read from a single sample in a study of blood T cells in healthy people across ages. From the 5' RACE reads, TCRdb called clonotypes with MiXCR, one entry per CDR3 protein. This sample has 1.5 million to 2 million distinct CDR3 sequences, with roughly 49% found just once. The sample comprised blood. Receptors originate from a woman in her thirties or forties in good health. Each CDR3 is given with its conserved first and last residue. The order of the fields is clone size, D gene, J gene, CDR3 length, V gene, CDR3 DNA, CDR3 protein. D genes are given only for firm matches. Size is omitted from some rows. Given values are once, few, many or a class for expanded clones.

size: .; D: TRBD2; J: TRBJ2-1; length: 18; V: TRBV27; DNA: TGTGCCAGCAGTTTCATTCAGCTCGGGGGGACCTCCTACAATGAGCAGTTCTTC; CDR3: CASSFIQLGGTSYNEQFF
size: .; D: .; J: TRBJ2-5; length: 14; V: TRBV6-5; DNA: TGTGCCAGCAGTTACATAGACTTAAAAGAGACCCAGTACTTC; CDR3: CASSYIDLKETQYF
size: once; D: .; J: TRBJ1-2; length: 15; V: TRBV9; DNA: TGTGCCAGCAGCGTAGCTCAGGGCACTAACTATGGCTACACCTTC; CDR3: CASSVAQGTNYGYTF
size: few; D: TRBD2; J: TRBJ2-1; length: 19; V: TRBV7-9; DNA: TGTGCCAGCAGCCCCCTAGTCAGACTAGCGGGGGCTACTAGCAATGAGCAGTTCTTC; CDR3: CASSPLVRLAGATSNEQFF
size: few; D: TRBD1; J: TRBJ2-5; length: 16; V: TRBV5-6; DNA: TGTGCCAGCAGCTTGGGAGTTACAGGGGGCCAAGAGACCCAGTACTTC; CDR3: CASSLGVTGGQETQYF
size: .; D: TRBD1; J: TRBJ2-7; length: 16; V: TRBV7-2; DNA: TGTGCCAGCAGCTTGGTTCCTACAGGACAGGGGCCCGAGCAGTACTTC; CDR3: CASSLVPTGQGPEQYF
size: .; D: TRBD2; J: TRBJ2-3; length: 19; V: TRBV4-3; DNA: TGCGCCAGCAGCCAAGATTGGACTAGCGGGGGGGCTCGTACAGATACGCAGTATTTT; CDR3: CASSQDWTSGGARTDTQYF
size: .; D: .; J: TRBJ1-6; length: 17; V: TRBV15; DNA: TGTGCCACCAGCAGAGGCAGGGCAGGGGCTTTAAATTCACCCCTCCACTTT; CDR3: CATSRGRAGALNSPLHF
size: .; D: TRBD2; J: TRBJ2-1; length: 16; V: TRBV27; DNA: TGTGCCAGCAGACTAGGACTAGCCCAACCCTACAATGAGCAGTTCTTC; CDR3: CASRLGLAQPYNEQFF
size: .; D: .; J: TRBJ1-1; length: 14; V: TRBV4-2; DNA: TGTGCCAGCATCCAGTCGGGGGCAGAAAATGAAGCTTTCTTT; CDR3: CASIQSGAENEAFF
size: many; D: TRBD2; J: TRBJ2-3; length: 14; V: TRBV20-1; DNA: TGCAGTGCTAGGCCTAGCGGGGGCACAGATACGCAGTATTTT; CDR3: CSARPSGGTDTQYF
size: .; D: TRBD1; J: TRBJ1-4; length: 13; V: TRBV29-1; DNA: TGCAGCGCTTGGGACAGAACTAATGAAAAACTGTTTTTT; CDR3: CSAWDRTNEKLFF
size: once; D: TRBD1; J: TRBJ1-4; length: 15; V: TRBV7-2; DNA: TGTGCCAGCAGCTATACAGGGGGCGCAACTGAAAAACTGTTTTTT; CDR3: CASSYTGGATEKLFF
size: .; D: TRBD2; J: TRBJ2-3; length: 18; V: TRBV28; DNA: TGTGCCAGCAGTTTATCCCAGCGGGGAATAGTTGTTGCAGATACGCAGTATTTT; CDR3: CASSLSQRGIVVADTQYF
size: .; D: TRBD1; J: TRBJ1-1; length: 13; V: TRBV20-1; DNA: TGCAGTGCTAGAACAGGGGTGAACACTGAAGCTTTCTTT; CDR3: CSARTGVNTEAFF
size: few; D: .; J: TRBJ2-1; length: 11; V: TRBV25-1; DNA: TGTGCCAGCAGTGGGTTCTATGAGCAGTTCTTC; CDR3: CASSGFYEQFF
size: .; D: TRBD2; J: TRBJ2-5; length: 18; V: TRBV12-3/TRBV12-4; DNA: TGTGCCAGCAGTTTCGGGACTAGCGGGGGGGCGGACCAAGAGACCCAGTACTTC; CDR3: CASSFGTSGGADQETQYF
size: few; D: .; J: TRBJ2-7; length: 10; V: TRBV2; DNA: TGTGCCAGCAGTCAATACGAGCAGTACTTC; CDR3: CASSQYEQYF
size: .; D: .; J: TRBJ2-7; length: 12; V: TRBV7-9; DNA: TGTTCCAGCAGGGACACCCACTACGAGCAGTACTTC; CDR3: CSSRDTHYEQYF
size: .; D: .; J: TRBJ2-7; length: 15; V: TRBV7-3; DNA: TGTGCCAGCAGCTTGGCCGCGCTCGGCAATGGTATGCAGTACTTC; CDR3: CASSLAALGNGMQYF
size: few; D: .; J: TRBJ2-7; length: 14; V: TRBV12-3/TRBV12-4; DNA: TGTGCCAGCAGTTTTGGGTCCCTTGGTTACGAGCAGTACTTC; CDR3: CASSFGSLGYEQYF
size: .; D: TRBD1; J: TRBJ1-4; length: 15; V: TRBV10-3; DNA: TGTGCCATCAGTGAGTCGACAGGGACTAATGAAAAACTGTTTTTT; CDR3: CAISESTGTNEKLFF
size: .; D: .; J: TRBJ1-5; length: 17; V: TRBV21-1; DNA: TGTGCCAGCAGCAAAAGCCCCGGGACAGGAGACAATCAGCCCCAGCATTTT; CDR3: CASSKSPGTGDNQPQHF
size: .; D: TRBD1; J: TRBJ2-5; length: 15; V: TRBV9; DNA: TGTGCCAGCAGCAACTCGCCCGGGACAGAAGAGACCCAGTACTTC; CDR3: CASSNSPGTEETQYF
size: .; D: TRBD2; J: TRBJ2-7; length: 16; V: TRBV5-5; DNA: TGTGCCAGCAGCACCAACCCCGGACTAGCGGCCTACGAGCAGTACTTC; CDR3: CASSTNPGLAAYEQYF
size: .; D: .; J: TRBJ2-3; length: 16; V: TRBV20-1; DNA: TGCAGTGCTAGTAGGCGCACAATCACTAGCACAGATACGCAGTATTTT; CDR3: CSASRRTITSTDTQYF
size: few; D: .; J: TRBJ2-7; length: 17; V: TRBV6-2/TRBV6-3; DNA: TGTGCCAGCAGACTTCAAGGGGGGGGCTGGAACTCCTACGAGCAGTACTTC; CDR3: CASRLQGGGWNSYEQYF
size: once; D: .; J: TRBJ2-5; length: 14; V: TRBV5-1; DNA: TGCGCCAGCACCCTAGGACAGAGACAAGAGACCCAGTACTTC; CDR3: CASTLGQRQETQYF
size: .; D: .; J: TRBJ1-6; length: 12; V: TRBV10-3; DNA: TGTGCCATCAGCCAGGAATCAGGGGCCCTCCACTTT; CDR3: CAISQESGALHF
size: many; D: .; J: TRBJ2-7; length: 14; V: TRBV7-2; DNA: TGTGCCAGCAGCTTGGACAGAAGCTCCTACGAGCAGTACTTC; CDR3: CASSLDRSSYEQYF
size: .; D: .; J: TRBJ2-7; length: 16; V: TRBV14; DNA: TGTGCCAGCAGTCATCAGGGGGGCTTCGAGAGGTACGAGCAGTACTTC; CDR3: CASSHQGGFERYEQYF
size: few; D: TRBD2; J: TRBJ2-3; length: 16; V: TRBV11-2; DNA: TGTGCCAGCAGTCTAAGGACTAGCGGGGGACCGGATACGCAGTATTTT; CDR3: CASSLRTSGGPDTQYF
size: .; D: .; J: TRBJ2-7; length: 14; V: TRBV6-6; DNA: TGTGCCAGCAGAGACAGACCCCCGATCTACGAGCAGTACTTC; CDR3: CASRDRPPIYEQYF
size: .; D: .; J: TRBJ1-6; length: 15; V: TRBV5-1; DNA: TGCGCCAGCAGCTTGCGGTCCGGCAATAATTCACCCCTCCACTTT; CDR3: CASSLRSGNNSPLHF
size: few; D: .; J: TRBJ1-4; length: 15; V: TRBV4-1; DNA: TGCGCCAGCAGTGCAGACGGATACCTTAATGAAAAACTGTTTTTT; CDR3: CASSADGYLNEKLFF
size: few; D: .; J: TRBJ2-7; length: 13; V: TRBV29-1; DNA: TGCAGCGTTGTTTCAGAATTTTCCTACGAGCAGTACTTC; CDR3: CSVVSEFSYEQYF
size: .; D: .; J: TRBJ2-3; length: 16; V: TRBV27; DNA: TGTGCCAGCAGTTTAGGCGGGGTCGAAACCACGGATACGCAGTATTTT; CDR3: CASSLGGVETTDTQYF
size: .; D: .; J: TRBJ2-7; length: 18; V: TRBV24-1; DNA: TGTGTCACCAGCGACAGATATACCGGGACTGGGGAATACAATGAGCAGTACTTC; CDR3: CVTSDRYTGTGEYNEQYF
size: few; D: .; J: TRBJ2-6; length: 15; V: TRBV4-2; DNA: TGTGCCAGCAGCACCCTAGAAGATGGGGCCAACGTCCTGACTTTC; CDR3: CASSTLEDGANVLTF
size: once; D: .; J: TRBJ2-7; length: 13; V: TRBV24-1; DNA: TGTGCCACCAGTGAGAGGGGCTACAATGAGCAGTACTTC; CDR3: CATSERGYNEQYF
size: once; D: .; J: TRBJ2-1; length: 14; V: TRBV4-2; DNA: TGTGCCAGCAGCCAAGAGGCGGACTACAATGAGCAGTTCTTC; CDR3: CASSQEADYNEQFF
size: .; D: TRBD2; J: TRBJ2-1; length: 18; V: TRBV12-3/TRBV12-4; DNA: TGTGCCAGCAGTTTAGCGCAGGGCCTAGCGGGGGTCGGCAATGAGCAGTTCTTC; CDR3: CASSLAQGLAGVGNEQFF
size: .; D: TRBD1; J: TRBJ2-3; length: 14; V: TRBV12-3/TRBV12-4; DNA: TGTGCCAGCAGTGGGGACAGGGACGCAGATACGCAGTATTTT; CDR3: CASSGDRDADTQYF
size: .; D: .; J: TRBJ1-4; length: 13; V: TRBV16; DNA: TGTGCCAGCAGCCAATCGAGGCGGGAAAAACTGTTTTTT; CDR3: CASSQSRREKLFF